This is a list of T cell receptor beta chains from one sample in a study of cytomegalovirus exposure and HLA in healthy donors. The method was immunoSEQ multiplex PCR; TCRdb's version includes in-frame clones alone and lacks a portion of them. This specimen shows under 200,000 clones; the ten leading clones hold about 0.79%. Sequencing was carried out using PBMCs. These receptors all stem from a woman aged 18-29 years in good health and CMV-seropositive. The CDR3 runs from the conserved cysteine through the conserved F or W. A D gene is named only where the DNA matches it firmly.

>TRBV15|TRBD1|TRBJ2-1
CATSRDKGDSSRRLYNEQFF
TGTGCCACCAGCAGAGATAAAGGGGACAGCTCTCGAAGACTATACAATGAGCAGTTCTTC
>TRBV7-8|NA|TRBJ2-7
CASSLRQASYEQYF
TGTGCCAGCAGCTTACGGCAGGCCTCCTACGAGCAGTACTTC
>TRBV4-1|NA|TRBJ1-1
CASSQGTENTEAFF
TGCGCCAGCAGCCAAGGGACAGAGAACACTGAAGCTTTCTTT
>TRBV5-1|NA|TRBJ1-2
CASSMEGNYGYTF
TGCGCCAGCAGTATGGAGGGGAACTATGGCTACACCTTC
>TRBV6-5|TRBD1|TRBJ1-2
CASTDGAGGYGYTF
TGTGCCAGCACCGACGGGGCAGGGGGATATGGCTACACCTTC
>TRBV30|TRBD1|TRBJ2-7
CAWRNRLGTGTGPYEQYF
TGTGCCTGGAGGAACCGTTTGGGGACAGGGACAGGGCCTTACGAGCAGTACTTC
>TRBV7-9|TRBD1|TRBJ1-2
CASSPRTGGEGYTF
TGTGCCAGCAGCCCAAGGACAGGGGGCGAAGGCTACACCTTC
>TRBV6-1|NA|TRBJ2-1
CASRETRPEQFF
TGTGCCAGCAGGGAGACTAGACCCGAGCAGTTCTTC
>TRBV7-3|NA|TRBJ2-3
CASSRTSTDTQYF
TGTGCCAGCAGCCGGACTAGCACAGATACGCAGTATTTT
>TRBV30|NA|TRBJ2-1
CAWSGRGGDEQFF
TGTGCCTGGAGTGGCCGCGGAGGGGATGAGCAGTTCTTC
>TRBV6-1|TRBD1|TRBJ2-1
CASSEATGAPYNEQFF
TGTGCCAGCAGTGAAGCGACAGGGGCGCCCTACAATGAGCAGTTCTTC
>TRBV18|NA|TRBJ1-1
CASSPSRDSNTEAFF
TGTGCCAGCTCACCTTCGAGAGACTCCAACACTGAAGCTTTCTTT
>TRBV9|TRBD1|TRBJ2-2
CASSPGQGGNTGELFF
TGTGCCAGCAGCCCGGGACAGGGGGGGAACACCGGGGAGCTGTTTTTT
>TRBV6-5|NA|TRBJ2-4
CASSYGGKSIQYF
TGTGCCAGCAGTTACGGGGGGAAAAGCATTCAGTACTTC
>TRBV6-6|TRBD2|TRBJ2-2
CASKRPGTSGTGELFF
TGTGCCAGCAAAAGACCGGGGACTAGCGGGACCGGGGAGCTGTTTTTT
>TRBV7-2|NA|TRBJ2-3
CASSYSVGSGDTQYF
TGTGCCAGCAGCTATAGCGTGGGGAGTGGAGATACGCAGTATTTT
>TRBV15|NA|TRBJ1-3
CATSRDPGLSGNTIYF
TGTGCCACCAGCAGAGATCCCGGACTCTCTGGAAACACCATATATTTT
>TRBV5-1|NA|TRBJ1-1
CASSLGEGTPEAFF
TGCGCCAGCAGCTTGGGGGAGGGGACCCCTGAAGCTTTCTTT
>TRBV18|NA|TRBJ2-5
CASSPLSETQYF
TGTGCCAGCTCACCACTATCGGAGACCCAGTACTTC
>TRBV9|TRBD1|TRBJ2-7
CASSVAGTGGGEQYF
TGTGCCAGCAGCGTAGCAGGGACAGGGGGCGGCGAGCAGTACTTC
>TRBV6-1|TRBD1|TRBJ1-4
CASSATGDEKLFF
TGTGCCAGCAGTGCGACAGGGGATGAAAAACTGTTTTTT
>TRBV27|TRBD2|TRBJ2-7
CASSSGLADLGYEQYF
TGTGCCAGCAGCTCGGGACTAGCGGACTTAGGCTACGAGCAGTACTTC